The rows below give T cell receptor beta chains drawn from one sample of a study of T cell repertoires in cytomegalovirus infection. MiXCR, applied by TCRdb to the reads, yields one record per CDR3 protein. The table lists under 800,000 distinct CDR3 sequences, roughly 26% of them singletons, with 8% in the top ten. The sequencing input was CD8+ T cells from PBMCs. These receptors all stem from a human donor in good health (CMV status not recorded). Some clones in this sample may be carry-over from other donors' samples. The CDR3 runs from the conserved cysteine through the conserved F or W. The D gene is left open where the match is weak. The size field is filled for only some rows; it gives once, few, many or a size class.

j_gene	abundance	d_gene	v_gene	CDR3nt	CDR3aa
TRBJ1-4	many	TRBD1	TRBV7-2	TGTGCCAGCAGCTATTACAGGGGTGGTGAAAAACTGTTTTTT	CASSYYRGGEKLFF
TRBJ1-1	-	-	TRBV29-1	TGCAGCGTTGAAAGGCTGGCACAGAACACTGAAGCTTTCTTT	CSVERLAQNTEAFF
TRBJ1-3	few	-	TRBV6-6	TGTGCCAGCAGTTACTCATCAGGGTATGGAAACACCATATATTTT	CASSYSSGYGNTIYF
TRBJ2-2	-	TRBD1	TRBV9	TGTGCCAGCAGCGTAGCGAGGACAGGGGGCACCGGGGAGCTGTTTTTT	CASSVARTGGTGELFF
TRBJ2-7	-	TRBD1	TRBV7-8	TGTGCCAGCAGCTTATGGGACAGGGGACCTGACGAGCAGTACTTC	CASSLWDRGPDEQYF
TRBJ2-1	-	TRBD2	TRBV7-9	TGTGCCAGCAGATCACTAGCGGGGGGCCCCAAAGAGCAGTTCTTC	CASRSLAGGPKEQFF
TRBJ2-1	many	-	TRBV5-6	TGTGCCAGCAGCTTGGATTCTGCCTCCTACAATGAGCAGTTCTTC	CASSLDSASYNEQFF
TRBJ1-1	many	-	TRBV7-2	TGTGCCAGCAGCTTAGCAGGCAGGATGAACACTGAAGCTTTCTTT	CASSLAGRMNTEAFF
TRBJ2-7	-	-	TRBV14	TGTGCCAGCAGCCAATCCGGAGGGGCCGAGCAGTACTTC	CASSQSGGAEQYF
TRBJ1-1	-	-	TRBV19	TGTGCCAGTAGTATGCGCCAGGTCCGTCTGGCTGAAGCTTTCTTT	CASSMRQVRLAEAFF
TRBJ1-2	many	TRBD1	TRBV6-1	TGTGCCAGCAGTCGACCCCGGACAGGGGAGGACTATGGCTACACCTTC	CASSRPRTGEDYGYTF
TRBJ1-1	many	-	TRBV7-2	TGTGCCAGCATCTTACTAGCGGGGGATCTCACTGAAGCTTTCTTT	CASILLAGDLTEAFF
TRBJ2-1	-	TRBD2	TRBV7-9	TGTGCCAGCAGCTTAGTACGTCGACTAGCGGGGGCCTCCTCCTACAATGAGCAGTTCTTC	CASSLVRRLAGASSYNEQFF
TRBJ1-2	-	-	TRBV12-3/TRBV12-4	TGTGCCAGCAGTGGAGGGGTTGGCTATGGCTACACCTTC	CASSGGVGYGYTF
TRBJ2-7	-	TRBD1	TRBV6-5	TGTGCCAGCGGTTACTCGATGGCCAGGGGGCTATGGGAGCAGTACTTC	CASGYSMARGLWEQYF
TRBJ2-1	many	TRBD2	TRBV7-2	TGTGCCAGCAGCCTTCGACTAGCGGGGGCTTCCTACAATGAGCAGTTCTTC	CASSLRLAGASYNEQFF
TRBJ1-1	-	-	TRBV7-9	TGTCCCAGCCGACAGCCGAACACTGAAGCTTTCTTT	CPSRQPNTEAFF
TRBJ1-4	many	-	TRBV7-2	TGTGCCAGCAGCTTAGGTCGGGGGCGCTCTGAAAAACTGTTTTTT	CASSLGRGRSEKLFF
TRBJ2-3	-	-	TRBV13	TGTGCCAGCAGCTCGAGGGACATAACAGATACGCAGTATTTT	CASSSRDITDTQYF
TRBJ2-5	few	-	TRBV6-6	TGTGCCAGCAGTTATACGTGGCAGCAAGAGACCCAGTACTTC	CASSYTWQQETQYF
TRBJ2-3	-	-	TRBV29-1	TGCAGCGTTGCCGACCTCCTACAGGGATCAGATACGCAGTATTTT	CSVADLLQGSDTQYF
TRBJ2-1	many	-	TRBV7-6	TGTGCCAGCAGCTTGACAAGTTCGAGCTCCTACAATGAGCAGTTCTTC	CASSLTSSSSYNEQFF
TRBJ2-7	few	-	TRBV6-1	TGTGCCAGCAGTGAAGAGAGGGCGCGGTCCTACGAGCAGTACTTC	CASSEERARSYEQYF
TRBJ1-6	many	-	TRBV12-3/TRBV12-4	TGTGCCAGCAGTTCGGAACTCTCCAATTCACCCCTCCACTTT	CASSSELSNSPLHF
TRBJ2-1	-	-	TRBV14	TGTGCCAGCAGCCCAGAGTGGGCCTACTCCTACAATGAGCAGTTCTTC	CASSPEWAYSYNEQFF
TRBJ2-2	many	-	TRBV7-9	TGTGCCAGCAGCGCGGACCCGGAGAACACCGGGGAGCTGTTTTTT	CASSADPENTGELFF
TRBJ2-5	-	TRBD2	TRBV6-2/TRBV6-3	TGTGCCAGCAGTTCCAACCCGACTAGCGGTCTACCTCAAGAGACCCAGTACTTC	CASSSNPTSGLPQETQYF
TRBJ2-6	-	-	TRBV2	TGTGCCAGCCTCGGCTCAGGTGACTATCTCTGGGCCAACGTCCTGACTTTC	CASLGSGDYLWANVLTF
TRBJ2-3	-	-	TRBV15	TGTGCCACCAGCAGAGGGGTAGATACGCAGTATTTT	CATSRGVDTQYF
TRBJ2-7	many	-	TRBV7-6	TGTGCCAGCAGCCGCGTCGAGGAGAACTCCTACGAGCAGTACTTC	CASSRVEENSYEQYF
TRBJ1-2	many	TRBD1	TRBV7-6	TGTGCCAGCAGCCGCGCCGGGACAGGGACCTATGGCTACACCTTC	CASSRAGTGTYGYTF
TRBJ2-5	few	TRBD1	TRBV7-6	TGTGCCAGCAGCTTAGGGGGACAGGGGCTTCAAGAGACCCAGTACTTC	CASSLGGQGLQETQYF
TRBJ2-6	many	-	TRBV7-6	TGTGCCAGCAGCTTAGGCCCAGGAATTGACGTCCTGACTTTC	CASSLGPGIDVLTF
TRBJ2-1	few	TRBD2	TRBV6-2/TRBV6-3	TGTGCCAGCAGGTGGGGTGGGGCGGGGGTGCCAATAGGATACAATGAGCAGTTCTTC	CASRWGGAGVPIGYNEQFF
TRBJ2-1	-	-	TRBV7-9	TGTGCCAGCAGCTGGGGGATGAGGAACAATGAGCAGTTCTTC	CASSWGMRNNEQFF
TRBJ1-2	few	-	TRBV20-1	TGCAGTGCTGAACAGAGTAACTATGGCTACACCTTC	CSAEQSNYGYTF
TRBJ2-4	few	-	TRBV14	TGTGCCAGCAGCCACCCGACGACGAGGGACATTCAGTACTTC	CASSHPTTRDIQYF
TRBJ2-3	-	-	TRBV20-1	TGCAGTGCTAGTTTCGGCGCGGGGCCCAACCCCACAGATACGCAGTATTTT	CSASFGAGPNPTDTQYF
TRBJ1-1	once	TRBD1	TRBV20-1	TGCAGTGCTACGAGACAGGGAGCTGAAGCTTTCTTT	CSATRQGAEAFF
TRBJ2-1	-	TRBD1	TRBV20-1	TGCAGTGCTAGCTTAAGGACAGGCCCGAACAATGAGCAGTTCTTC	CSASLRTGPNNEQFF
TRBJ1-1	-	TRBD1	TRBV27	TGTGCCAGCAGCATCAACAGGGGAGCGGGTACTGAAGCTTTCTTT	CASSINRGAGTEAFF
TRBJ1-5	many	-	TRBV7-2	TGTGCCAGCAGCTTAAACCTGGGGACACCTTATAGCAATCAGCCCCAGCATTTT	CASSLNLGTPYSNQPQHF
TRBJ2-1	few	TRBD2	TRBV14	TGTGCCAGCAGCCTAGGACTAGCGGGGAAAGATGAGCAGTTCTTC	CASSLGLAGKDEQFF
TRBJ2-1	-	-	TRBV29-1	TGCAGCGTTGATTGGGGGGTTGGTGAGCAGTTCTTC	CSVDWGVGEQFF
TRBJ1-1	few	-	TRBV7-9	TGTGCCAGCAGCTTAGACTACCTGGAATGGGACACTGAAGCTTTCTTT	CASSLDYLEWDTEAFF
TRBJ2-1	-	-	TRBV20-1	TGCAGTGCTAATTCCATGGAAATCAATGAGCAGTTCTTC	CSANSMEINEQFF
TRBJ2-1	many	-	TRBV7-2	TGTGCCAGCAGCTACCCCTCGGGATCGACCCCAACCAATGAGCAGTTCTTC	CASSYPSGSTPTNEQFF
TRBJ1-1	many	-	TRBV7-9	TGTGCCAGCAGCCCCGGGCTTTTTGGGGGCACTGAAGCTTTCTTT	CASSPGLFGGTEAFF
TRBJ2-3	many	TRBD1	TRBV7-2	TGTGCCAGCAGCAACCGGGACAGGGTACACACAGATACGCAGTATTTT	CASSNRDRVHTDTQYF
TRBJ1-5	few	-	TRBV6-1	TGTGCCAGCAGTTACGAGGGGGGCCATCAGCCCCAGCATTTT	CASSYEGGHQPQHF
TRBJ2-5	-	-	TRBV11-2	TGTGCCAGCAGCTTCTGGATAGAACAAGAGACCCAGTACTTC	CASSFWIEQETQYF
TRBJ2-2	-	-	TRBV7-4	TGTGCCAGCAGCTTTGTTAAGGGCACGAACACCAGGGAGCTGTTTTTT	CASSFVKGTNTRELFF
TRBJ1-5	many	TRBD1	TRBV6-2/TRBV6-3	TGTGCCAGCGATCCGACAGGGGGCTTCGGTCAGCCCCAGCATTTT	CASDPTGGFGQPQHF
TRBJ2-2	once	-	TRBV20-1	TGCAGTGCTAGAGGCAGGGCAAGAAACACCGGGGAGCTGTTTTTT	CSARGRARNTGELFF